This T cell receptor (beta chain) is from a study of blood T cell repertoires in COVID-19. Study background: Acute-phase and convalescent COVID-19 samples originated in the United States, Italy and Spain. PBMCs, B-cell-depleted T cells, or T cells were the source of the cDNA or gDNA that made up the material.

This table comes from immunoSEQ multiplex PCR, and its TCRdb copy is limited to in-frame clones, with some not included. The sample includes 15,000 to 20,000 clones, 70% to 85% seen only once; the top ten take 16%. CDR1 and CDR2 (germline): GTSNPN, SVGIG (reference sequence). Trimming removed 2 bases from V and 7 bases from J, with 11 bases in between. The CDR3 consists of 12 residues. Seattle cases were enrolled at active infection and followed longitudinally. This clonotype was obtained from an older man with COVID-19, enrolled during active disease. The V and J genes are TRBV30 and TRBJ1-2; D call uncertain. The specimen was peripheral blood. DNA of the CDR3: TGTGCCTGGAGTAGGCAGGCTGGTGGCTACACCTTC. Translation: CAWSRQAGGYTF.